Each of the 16 T cell receptor beta chains below was sequenced from the same sample in a study of T-cell reconstitution after alpha-beta-depleted transplantation in children. As it was prepared, the TCRbeta library received unique molecular identifiers. MiXCR, applied by TCRdb to the PCR reads, yields one record per CDR3 protein. The sample lists roughly 120,000 distinct CDR3 sequences; over 9% were seen once. The sample consisted of PBMCs, taken before TCRalphabeta/CD19-depleted stem cell transplant. These receptors were collected from a boy aged 2 to 10 with acute lymphoblastic leukemia, due to receive a stem cell transplant.

The chain joins TRBV27 to TRBJ1-2; 11 bases align to TRBD1. V trimming: 7 bases; J trimming: 4 bases; junction bases outside the gene matches: 11. The germline gives CDR1 MNHEY, CDR2 SMNVEV (reference sequence). The CDR3 covers 16 residues. Here the CDR3 DNA reads TGTGCCAGCACCCCATCTCGGGGACAGGGGGGCTATGGCTACACCTTC. Its protein is CASTPSRGQGGYGYTF.

Ten or more counts support this clonotype. The chain is built from TRBV10-3 and TRBJ2-3, with 9 bases identical to TRBD1. In germline, CDR1 is ENHRY, CDR2 SYGVKD. The CDR3 is 17 amino acids. Trimming took 8 bases from V and 3 from J; bases not matched to a gene: 15. CDR3 coding DNA: TGTGCCATCCGGGGAGATACCGGGACAGGGTGGACAGATACGCAGTATTTT. It translates to CAIRGDTGTGWTDTQYF.

This clonotype was observed a handful of times. This chain links TRBV12-3 or TRBV12-4 with TRBJ2-7; TRBD2 is a possible D gene (7 bases). Trimming removed 0 bases at V and 7 bases at J, with 10 bases between. The length of the CDR3 is 13 residues. As DNA, the CDR3 is TGTGCCAGCAGTTTAGCGAGGGGGGGGGAGCAGTACTTC. It codes for CASSLARGGEQYF.

This clonotype has only a few counts. CDR3 protein: CASSPSLGVNEQFF. The CDR3 coding sequence is TGTGCCAGCTCACCCTCCCTAGGGGTCAATGAGCAGTTCTTC. The chain has TRBV18 and TRBJ2-1, with D tentatively TRBD1 (5 bases). This CDR3 spans 14 amino acids. Trimming shortened V by 3 bases and J by 6 bases, and 12 bases separated the two germline ends. CDR1 is KGHSH and CDR2 is LQKENI in the germline V gene.

This clonotype came up many times. This chain links TRBV12-3 or TRBV12-4 with TRBJ2-7, with 9 bases lining up with TRBD1. This CDR3 is 16 amino acids long. V dropped 1 base and J dropped 6; count of bases not matched to a gene: 10. CDR3 sequence (DNA): TGTGCCAGCAGTTTAGAGGCGGGACAGGGTTTGGGCGAGCAGTACTTC. Amino acid sequence: CASSLEAGQGLGEQYF.

The V and J genes are TRBV7-2 and TRBJ2-5; no reliable D call. Deletions cut 1 base from V and 7 bases from J, with 13 bases between. The CDR3 has 14 residues. Germline V gene data show CDR1 as SGHTA and CDR2 as FQGNSA. This CDR3 reads CASSLVQWTGTQYF. CDR3 DNA: TGTGCCAGCAGCTTAGTTCAGTGGACGGGGACCCAGTACTTC.

The chain combines TRBV3-1 with TRBJ2-7; TRBD1 aligns across 10 bases. Germline V gene sequence: CDR1 LGHDT, CDR2 YNNKEL (reference sequence). The V segment lost 4 bases and the J segment 2 bases; nucleotides outside the gene matches: 11. The length of the CDR3 is 17 residues. CDR3 nucleotide sequence: TGTGCCAGCAGCCCTGTCGACAGGGGGCCCTTCACCTACGAGCAGTACTTC. Protein sequence: CASSPVDRGPFTYEQYF.

This clonotype was counted at least ten times. The chain combines TRBV12-3 or TRBV12-4 with TRBJ1-2; unclear D gene. The V end was cut by 3 bases, the J end by 2 bases, with 4 bases between. This CDR3 contains 12 residues. The DNA of the CDR3 is TGTGCCAGCAGTTTGGACAACTATGGCTACACCTTC. Protein product: CASSLDNYGYTF.

V is TRBV6-1 and J is TRBJ2-7, with 10 bases identical to TRBD2. This CDR3 contains 16 residues. Germline values: CDR1 MNHNS, CDR2 SASEGT. J gave up 1 base and V 7 bases, and 10 bases lay outside the gene matches. The CDR3 spells CASTLPSGRGSYEQYF. As DNA, the CDR3 is TGTGCCAGCACTCTCCCTAGCGGGAGAGGGTCCTACGAGCAGTACTTC.

This clonotype was found a few times. The V and J genes are TRBV18 and TRBJ2-7; D remains ambiguous. The CDR3 is made up of 12 amino acids. Trimming left V 4 bases short and J 2 bases short, with 6 bases between. Per the germline V gene, CDR1 is KGHSH and CDR2 is LQKENI. CDR3 DNA: TGTGCCAGCTCACTTAAAACCTACGAGCAGTACTTC. Protein: CASSLKTYEQYF.

This clonotype was counted many times. This chain joins TRBV7-6 and TRBJ1-6, with unresolved D. The CDR3 is made up of 15 amino acids. The V end lost 1 base, the J end lost 10 bases, and 14 bases lay between the germline ends. The germline V gene has CDR1 SGHVS and CDR2 FNYEAQ. Here the CDR3 DNA reads TGTGCCAGCAGCTTAGACGTCGGGCTGAGGTCACCCCTCCACTTT. Its translation: CASSLDVGLRSPLHF. Based on the CDR3 plus reference TRBV7-6 and TRBJ1-6, the full variable domain is GAGVSQSPRYKVTKRGQDVALRCDPISGHVSLYWYRQALGQGPEFLTYFNYEAQQDKSGLPNDRFSAERPEGSISTLTIQRTEQRDSAMYRCASSLDVGLRSPLHFGNGTRLTVT.

The chain recombines TRBV4-1 with TRBJ1-1; 8 nucleotides line up with TRBD1. This CDR3 contains 19 residues. Trimming took 1 base from V and 0 from J; bases not matched to a gene: 13. CDR1 and CDR2 from the germline V gene are MGHRA and YSYEKL. The CDR3 protein is CASSQALGRGPKLNTEAFF. The CDR3 DNA reads as TGCGCCAGCAGCCAAGCGCTGGGCAGGGGGCCGAAACTGAACACTGAAGCTTTCTTT.

In its sample, this clonotype was seen a few times. This rearrangement joins TRBV29-1 to TRBJ1-1; D remains unclear. The length of the CDR3 is 16 residues. The germline V gene has CDR1 SQVTM and CDR2 ANQGSEA. The germline V and J ends were trimmed by 5 bases and 6 bases, with 25 bases remaining between them. The CDR3 region is CSVKSSVYSVGPEAFF. CDR3 bases: TGCAGCGTTAAGAGTTCGGTCTACTCGGTAGGGCCTGAAGCTTTCTTT. The full variable domain, rest sourced from reference TRBV29-1 and TRBJ1-1, is SAVISQKPSRDICQRGTSLTIQCQVDSQVTMMFWYRQQPGQSLTLIATANQGSEATYESGFVIDKFPISRPNLTFSTLTVSNMSPEDSSIYLCSVKSSVYSVGPEAFFGQGTRLTVV.

The chain carries TRBV5-1 and TRBJ2-5; 12 bases align to TRBD2. The CDR3 totals 17 residues. With V trimmed by 0 bases and J by 6 bases, 9 bases remained unmatched. Germline lookup yields CDR1 SGHRS and CDR2 YFSETQ. The CDR3 sequence: CASSLAVQTSGRQTQYF. CDR3 coding DNA: TGCGCCAGCAGCTTGGCGGTCCAGACTAGCGGGAGACAGACCCAGTACTTC.

The chain couples TRBV7-9 to TRBJ2-6; TRBD1 might be the D (6 bases). Looked up from germline, CDR1 is SEHNR and CDR2 is FQNEAQ (reference sequence). With 4 bases removed from V and 4 bases from J, the gap between germline ends came to 8 bases. This CDR3 is 14 amino acids long. CDR3 sequence reads: CASSSGVGANVLTF. The CDR3 region has the DNA TGTGCCAGCAGCTCAGGGGTCGGGGCCAACGTCCTGACTTTC.

V is TRBV5-1 and J is TRBJ2-5; D gene ambiguous. With 0 bases removed from V and 4 bases from J, the gap between germline ends came to 10 bases. CDR1 is SGHRS, CDR2 YFSETQ, per germline. This CDR3 is built from 14 residues. The CDR3 DNA follows: TGCGCCAGCAGCTTGGTTGCGAGCCGAGAGACCCAGTACTTC. Its translation is CASSLVASRETQYF.